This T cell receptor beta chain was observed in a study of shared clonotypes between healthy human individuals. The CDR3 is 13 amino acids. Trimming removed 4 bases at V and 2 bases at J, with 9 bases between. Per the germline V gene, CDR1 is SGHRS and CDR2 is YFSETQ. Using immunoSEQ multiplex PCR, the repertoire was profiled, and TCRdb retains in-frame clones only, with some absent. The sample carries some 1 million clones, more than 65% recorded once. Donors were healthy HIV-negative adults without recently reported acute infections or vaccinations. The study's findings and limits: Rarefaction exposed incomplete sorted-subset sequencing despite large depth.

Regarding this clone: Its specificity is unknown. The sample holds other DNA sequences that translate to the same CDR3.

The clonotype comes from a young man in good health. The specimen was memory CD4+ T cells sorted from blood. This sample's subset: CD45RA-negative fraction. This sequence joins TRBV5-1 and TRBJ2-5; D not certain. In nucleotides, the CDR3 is TGCGCCAGCAGCCCAGATTATCAAGAGACCCAGTACTTC. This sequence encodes CASSPDYQETQYF.